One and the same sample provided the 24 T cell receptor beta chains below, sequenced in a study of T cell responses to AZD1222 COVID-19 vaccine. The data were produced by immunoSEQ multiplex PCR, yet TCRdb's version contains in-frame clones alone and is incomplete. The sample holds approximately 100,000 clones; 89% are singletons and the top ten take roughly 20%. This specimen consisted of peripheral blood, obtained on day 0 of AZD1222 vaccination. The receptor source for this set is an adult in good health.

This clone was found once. Here the CDR3 DNA reads TGTGCCATCAGTGAGTCAACCCCTAACTATGGCTACACCTTC. Amino acid sequence: CAISESTPNYGYTF. This chain joins TRBV10-3 and TRBJ1-2, with D uncertain. CDR1 is ENHRY and CDR2 is SYGVKD in the germline V gene. V was trimmed by 0 bases and J by 0 bases, leaving 5 bases between them. The CDR3 consists of 14 residues.

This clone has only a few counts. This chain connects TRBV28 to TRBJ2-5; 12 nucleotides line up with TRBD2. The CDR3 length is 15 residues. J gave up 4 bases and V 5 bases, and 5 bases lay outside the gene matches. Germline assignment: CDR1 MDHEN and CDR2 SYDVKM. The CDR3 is CASSPLAGGRETQYF. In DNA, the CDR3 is TGTGCCAGCAGTCCCCTAGCGGGGGGGCGAGAGACCCAGTACTTC.

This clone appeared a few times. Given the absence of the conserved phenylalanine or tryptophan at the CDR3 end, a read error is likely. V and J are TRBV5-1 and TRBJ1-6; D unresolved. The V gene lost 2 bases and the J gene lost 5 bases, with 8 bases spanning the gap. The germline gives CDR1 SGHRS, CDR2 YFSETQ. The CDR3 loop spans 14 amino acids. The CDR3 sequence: CASSFGGNNSPLHL. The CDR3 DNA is TGCGCCAGCAGCTTCGGAGGGAATAATTCACCCCTCCACCTT.

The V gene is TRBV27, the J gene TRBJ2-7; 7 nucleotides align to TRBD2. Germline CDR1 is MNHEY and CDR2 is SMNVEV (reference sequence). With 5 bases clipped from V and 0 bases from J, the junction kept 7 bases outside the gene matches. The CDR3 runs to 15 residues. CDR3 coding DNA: TGTGCCAGCAGTCACCGGGACTACTTCTCCTACGAGCAGTACTTC. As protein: CASSHRDYFSYEQYF.

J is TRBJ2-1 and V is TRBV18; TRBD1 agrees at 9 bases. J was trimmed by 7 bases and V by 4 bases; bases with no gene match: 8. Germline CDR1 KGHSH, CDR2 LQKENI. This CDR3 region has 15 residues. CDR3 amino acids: CASSLTGQGGNEQFF. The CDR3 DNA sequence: TGTGCCAGCTCACTAACGGGACAGGGAGGGAATGAGCAGTTCTTC.

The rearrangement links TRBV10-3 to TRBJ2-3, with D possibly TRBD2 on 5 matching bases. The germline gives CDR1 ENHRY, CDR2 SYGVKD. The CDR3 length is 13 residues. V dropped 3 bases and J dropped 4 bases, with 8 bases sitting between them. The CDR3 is CAISEGGPDTQYF. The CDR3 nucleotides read TGTGCCATCAGTGAAGGCGGGCCAGATACGCAGTATTTT.

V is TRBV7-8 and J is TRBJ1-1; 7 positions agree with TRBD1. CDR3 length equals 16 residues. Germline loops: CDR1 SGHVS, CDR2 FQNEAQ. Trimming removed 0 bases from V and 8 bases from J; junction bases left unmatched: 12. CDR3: CASSLAGTAISTEAFF. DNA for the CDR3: TGTGCCAGCAGCTTAGCCGGGACAGCAATTAGTACCGAAGCTTTCTTT.

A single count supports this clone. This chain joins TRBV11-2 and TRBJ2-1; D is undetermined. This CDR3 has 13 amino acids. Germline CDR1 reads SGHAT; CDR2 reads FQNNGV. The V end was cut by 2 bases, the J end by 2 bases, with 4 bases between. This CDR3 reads CASSLSAYNEQFF. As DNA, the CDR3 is TGTGCCAGCAGCTTATCGGCCTACAATGAGCAGTTCTTC. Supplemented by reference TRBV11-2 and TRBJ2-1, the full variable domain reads EAGVAQSPRYKIIEKRQSVAFWCNPISGHATLYWYQQILGQGPKLLIQFQNNGVVDDSQLPKDRFSAERLKGVDSTLKIQPAKLEDSAVYLCASSLSAYNEQFFGPGTRLTVL.

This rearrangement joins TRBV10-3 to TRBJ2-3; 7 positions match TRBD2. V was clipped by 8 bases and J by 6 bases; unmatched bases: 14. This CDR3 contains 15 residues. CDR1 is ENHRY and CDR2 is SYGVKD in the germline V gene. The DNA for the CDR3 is TGTGCCATCGGGGAGGGACTCGCCGAAGTCGATACGCAGTATTTT. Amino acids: CAIGEGLAEVDTQYF.

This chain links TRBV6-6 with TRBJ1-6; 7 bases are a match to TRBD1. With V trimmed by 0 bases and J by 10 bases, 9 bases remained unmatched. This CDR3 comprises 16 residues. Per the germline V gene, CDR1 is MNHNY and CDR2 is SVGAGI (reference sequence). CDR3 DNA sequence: TGTGCCAGCAGTTACTCGTTCCGGGACAGTTGGTCACCCCTCCACTTT. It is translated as CASSYSFRDSWSPLHF.

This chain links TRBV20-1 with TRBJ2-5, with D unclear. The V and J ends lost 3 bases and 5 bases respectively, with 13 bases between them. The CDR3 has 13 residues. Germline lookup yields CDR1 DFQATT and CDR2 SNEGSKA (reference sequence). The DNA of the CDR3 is TGCAGTGCTAGTGGGCCGGGCGCGGAGACCCAGTACTTC. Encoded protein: CSASGPGAETQYF.

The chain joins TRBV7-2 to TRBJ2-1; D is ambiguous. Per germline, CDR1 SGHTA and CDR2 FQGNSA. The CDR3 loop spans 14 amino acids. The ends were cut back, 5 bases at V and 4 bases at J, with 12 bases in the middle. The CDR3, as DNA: TGTGCCAGCAGCCGTCAGACCGAATACAATGAGCAGTTCTTC. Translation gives CASSRQTEYNEQFF.

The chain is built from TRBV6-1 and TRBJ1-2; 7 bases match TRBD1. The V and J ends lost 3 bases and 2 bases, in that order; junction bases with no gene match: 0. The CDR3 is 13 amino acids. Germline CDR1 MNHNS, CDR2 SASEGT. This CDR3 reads CASSDRGNYGYTF. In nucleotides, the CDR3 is TGTGCCAGCAGTGACAGGGGGAACTATGGCTACACCTTC.

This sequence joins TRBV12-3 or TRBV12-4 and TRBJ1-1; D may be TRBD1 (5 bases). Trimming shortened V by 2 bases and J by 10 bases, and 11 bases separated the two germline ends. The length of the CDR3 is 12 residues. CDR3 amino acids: CASSLMGRGAFF. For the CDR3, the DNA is TGTGCCAGCAGTTTAATGGGGCGCGGAGCTTTCTTT.

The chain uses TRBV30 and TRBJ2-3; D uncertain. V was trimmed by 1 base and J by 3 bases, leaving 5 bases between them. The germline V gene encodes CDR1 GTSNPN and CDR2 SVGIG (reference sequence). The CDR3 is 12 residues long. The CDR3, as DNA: TGTGCCTGGAGTGGGCGGACAGATACGCAGTATTTT. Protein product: CAWSGRTDTQYF. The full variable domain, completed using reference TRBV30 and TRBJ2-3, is SQTIHQWPATLVQPVGSPLSLECTVEGTSNPNLYWYRQAAGRGLQLLFYSVGIGQISSEVPQNLSASRPQDRQFILSSKKLLLSDSGFYLCAWSGRTDTQYFGPGTRLTVL.

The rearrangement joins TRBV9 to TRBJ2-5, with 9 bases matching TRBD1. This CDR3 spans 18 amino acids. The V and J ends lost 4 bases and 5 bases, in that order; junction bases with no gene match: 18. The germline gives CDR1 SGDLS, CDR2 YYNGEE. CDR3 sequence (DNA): TGTGCCAGCAGCACTAGTCCCTCCGGGACAGGGCCTCCGGAGACCCAGTACTTC. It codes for CASSTSPSGTGPPETQYF.

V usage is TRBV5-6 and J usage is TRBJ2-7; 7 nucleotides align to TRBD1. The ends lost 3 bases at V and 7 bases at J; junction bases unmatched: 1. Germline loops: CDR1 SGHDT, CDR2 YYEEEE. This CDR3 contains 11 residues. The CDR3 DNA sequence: TGTGCCAGCAGCTGGGACAGTGAGCAGTACTTC. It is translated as CASSWDSEQYF.

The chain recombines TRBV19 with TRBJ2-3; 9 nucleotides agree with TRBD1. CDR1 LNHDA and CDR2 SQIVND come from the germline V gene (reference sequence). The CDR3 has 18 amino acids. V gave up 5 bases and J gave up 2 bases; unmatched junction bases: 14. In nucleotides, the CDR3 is TGTGCCAGTAGTGCGTGGGTAGGACAGGGGATGATCACAGATACGCAGTATTTT. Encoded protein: CASSAWVGQGMITDTQYF.

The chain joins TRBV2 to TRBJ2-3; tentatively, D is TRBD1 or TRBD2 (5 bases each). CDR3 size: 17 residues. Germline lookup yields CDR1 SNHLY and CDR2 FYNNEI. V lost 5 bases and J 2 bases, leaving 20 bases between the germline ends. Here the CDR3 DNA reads TGTGCCAGCAGTCGGCTTACAACGGGACCCCTCACAGATACGCAGTATTTT. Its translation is CASSRLTTGPLTDTQYF.

The CDR3 reads CASSVAQPFNEQFF. The CDR3 nucleotides read TGTGCCAGCAGCGTAGCTCAGCCCTTCAATGAGCAGTTCTTC. The chain employs TRBV9 and TRBJ2-1; D is undetermined. The length of the CDR3 is 14 residues. V gave up 0 bases and J gave up 6 bases, with 10 bases separating them. CDR1 is SGDLS, CDR2 YYNGEE, per germline.

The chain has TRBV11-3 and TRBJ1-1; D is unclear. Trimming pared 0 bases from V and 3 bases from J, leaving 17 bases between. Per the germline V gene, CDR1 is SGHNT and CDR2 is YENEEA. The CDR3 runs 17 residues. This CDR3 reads CASSLDRQSGGHTEAFF. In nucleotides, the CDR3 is TGTGCCAGCAGCTTAGATCGTCAGAGTGGAGGACACACTGAAGCTTTCTTT. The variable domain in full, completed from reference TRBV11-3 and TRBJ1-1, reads EAGVVQSPRYKIIEKKQPVAFWCNPISGHNTLYWYLQNLGQGPELLIRYENEEAVDDSQLPKDRFSAERLKGVDSTLKIQPAELGDSAVYLCASSLDRQSGGHTEAFFGQGTRLTVV.

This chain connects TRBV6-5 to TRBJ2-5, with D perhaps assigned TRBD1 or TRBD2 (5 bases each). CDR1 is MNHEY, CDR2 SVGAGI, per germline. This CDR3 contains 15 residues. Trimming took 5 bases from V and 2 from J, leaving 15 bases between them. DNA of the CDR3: TGTGCCAGCAGTAAGTTCCGGGACCGGCAAGAGACCCAGTACTTC. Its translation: CASSKFRDRQETQYF.

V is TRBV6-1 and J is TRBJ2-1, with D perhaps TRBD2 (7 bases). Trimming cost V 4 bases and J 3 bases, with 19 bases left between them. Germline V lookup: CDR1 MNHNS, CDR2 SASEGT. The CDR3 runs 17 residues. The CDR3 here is CASSGPRKGGGYNEQFF. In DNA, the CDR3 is TGTGCCAGCAGTGGACCTCGTAAGGGAGGGGGCTACAATGAGCAGTTCTTC.

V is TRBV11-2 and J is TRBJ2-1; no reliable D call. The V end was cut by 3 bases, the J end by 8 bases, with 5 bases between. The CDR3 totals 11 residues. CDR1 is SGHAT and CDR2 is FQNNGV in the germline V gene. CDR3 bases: TGTGCCAGCAGCTTGGGTTATGAGCAGTTCTTC. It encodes CASSLGYEQFF. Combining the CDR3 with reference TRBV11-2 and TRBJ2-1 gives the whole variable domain EAGVAQSPRYKIIEKRQSVAFWCNPISGHATLYWYQQILGQGPKLLIQFQNNGVVDDSQLPKDRFSAERLKGVDSTLKIQPAKLEDSAVYLCASSLGYEQFFGPGTRLTVL.